A single sample gave rise to the 23 T cell receptor beta chains below, sequenced in a study of PD-L1 blockade in urothelial cancer. The table came from immunoSEQ multiplex PCR; TCRdb's copy has only in-frame clones and leaves some out. The table has tens of thousands of clones, roughly 80% seen once. Time point in this sample: pretreatment peripheral blood. The source material was PBMCs, sampled around atezolizumab (anti-PD-L1) treatment. Receptors originate from a man between 65 and 79 years old with urothelial cancer.

The rearrangement joins TRBV6-5 to TRBJ2-2; 8 nucleotides line up with TRBD2. The V gene's germline CDR1 is MNHEY and CDR2 SVGAGI. The CDR3 has 16 amino acids. V lost 2 bases to trimming and J lost 6 bases; unmatched junction nucleotides: 8. The CDR3 DNA reads as TGTGCCAGCAGTTACATCGGGGGGGGCCGCCCCGGGGAGCTGTTTTTT. The encoded protein is CASSYIGGGRPGELFF.

A single count supports this clone. The chain joins TRBV6-5 to TRBJ2-2, with 8 positions matching TRBD1. The CDR3 is 16 residues long. The germline CDR1 and CDR2 sequences are MNHEY and SVGAGI. Trimming cost V 0 bases and J 3 bases; bases outside gene matches: 3. The chain's CDR3 is CASSYSWTGHTGELFF. CDR3 DNA sequence: TGTGCCAGCAGTTACTCCTGGACAGGGCACACCGGGGAGCTGTTTTTT.

The V gene is TRBV13, the J gene TRBJ1-1, with a weak D call TRBD1 (5 bases). Germline-derived CDR1 and CDR2 are PRHDT and FYEKMQ (reference sequence). V was clipped by 0 bases and J by 4 bases, with 6 bases between them. The CDR3 contains 13 residues. DNA of the CDR3: TGTGCCAGCAGCTTAGGAAGGGGCACTGAAGCTTTCTTT. Residues: CASSLGRGTEAFF.

V gene TRBV5-1 combines with J gene TRBJ1-1, with unresolved D. V dropped 8 bases and J dropped 1 base, with 18 bases sitting between them. This CDR3 region has 15 residues. Looked up from germline, CDR1 is SGHRS and CDR2 is YFSETQ. The CDR3 loop is CASSGGSTGNTEAFF. DNA for the CDR3: TGCGCCAGTTCGGGAGGGTCCACGGGGAACACTGAAGCTTTCTTT.

The rearrangement uses TRBV27 and TRBJ1-2; D is unclear. Germline CDR1 MNHEY, CDR2 SMNVEV (reference sequence). CDR3 length equals 13 residues. V gave up 0 bases and J gave up 5 bases, with 7 bases separating them. In nucleotides, the CDR3 is TGTGCCAGCAGTTTATCTGGCCAATATGGCTACACCTTC. Protein: CASSLSGQYGYTF.

V usage is TRBV7-2 and J usage is TRBJ2-2; 7 bases agree with TRBD2. Per germline, CDR1 SGHTA and CDR2 FQGNSA. V was pared by 7 bases and J by 4 bases, with 6 bases of the junction left unmatched. The CDR3 length is 14 residues. The CDR3 nucleotides read TGTGCCAGCAAAGAGCTAGCGGCCACCGGGGAGCTGTTTTTT. Its translation is CASKELAATGELFF. The full variable domain, rest sourced from reference TRBV7-2 and TRBJ2-2, is GAGVSQSPSNKVTEKGKDVELRCDPISGHTALYWYRQSLGQGLEFLIYFQGNSAPDKSGLPSDRFSAERTGGSVSTLTIQRTQQEDSAVYLCASKELAATGELFFGEGSRLTVL.

The V and J genes are TRBV7-8 and TRBJ2-2, with D possibly matching TRBD1 (7 bases). V lost 5 bases to trimming and J lost 6 bases, with 16 bases between them. CDR3 length: 15 residues. Germline V CDR1 and CDR2: SGHVS, FQNEAQ. CDR3 nucleotide sequence: TGTGCCAGCAGCCGGGGGACAGTCGTCTCCGGGGAGCTGTTTTTT. Amino acid sequence: CASSRGTVVSGELFF.

This chain links TRBV4-3 with TRBJ1-4, with 10 positions matching TRBD1. Germline trimming cut 2 bases from V and 8 bases from J; bases unmatched to any gene: 8. CDR3 length: 16 residues. Germline CDR1 LGHNA, CDR2 YSLEER. CDR3 loop: CASSQPLGTGEEKLFF. For the CDR3, the DNA is TGCGCCAGCAGCCAACCCCTCGGGACAGGGGAAGAAAAACTGTTTTTT.

This sequence joins TRBV7-2 and TRBJ2-7, with 8 bases identical to TRBD1. V lost 1 base to trimming and J lost 7 bases; unmatched junction nucleotides: 6. CDR1 SGHTA and CDR2 FQGNSA come from the germline V gene. The CDR3 spans 14 residues. In nucleotides, the CDR3 is TGTGCCAGCAGCTTAGTGGGCAGGGGGCAGGAGCAGTACTTC. Translating gives CASSLVGRGQEQYF.

This clone was seen only a few times. The rearrangement joins TRBV2 to TRBJ2-2; a possible D gene is TRBD2 (6 bases). Per the germline V gene, CDR1 is SNHLY and CDR2 is FYNNEI. Trimming left V 2 bases short and J 0 bases short, with 7 bases between. CDR3 size: 15 residues. The CDR3 coding sequence is TGTGCCAGCAGTGAAAGCGGGTCGAACACCGGGGAGCTGTTTTTT. Its protein is CASSESGSNTGELFF.

The V and J genes are TRBV5-1 and TRBJ2-4; possible D gene TRBD2, 7 bases. The ends were cut back, 1 base at V and 3 bases at J, with 17 bases in the middle. This CDR3 contains 17 residues. The V gene's germline CDR1 is SGHRS and CDR2 YFSETQ. The CDR3 spells CASSLFSGGSDKNIQYF. Written as DNA, the CDR3 is TGCGCCAGCAGCTTGTTTTCGGGGGGCTCGGACAAAAACATTCAGTACTTC.

The chain combines TRBV5-5 with TRBJ2-1; 8 bases map to TRBD1. The germline V gene encodes CDR1 SGHKS and CDR2 YYEKEE (reference sequence). The junction had 7 bases not matched to a gene; V was cut back by 4 bases and J by 4 bases. The CDR3 runs 15 residues. CDR3 sequence (DNA): TGTGCCAGCAGCCCGGAGGGGACAGGATACAATGAGCAGTTCTTC. Its translation is CASSPEGTGYNEQFF. Looking up the rest from reference TRBV5-5 and TRBJ2-1 gives the full variable domain: DAGVTQSPTHLIKTRGQQVTLRCSPISGHKSVSWYQQVLGQGPQFIFQYYEKEERGRGNFPDRFSARQFPNYSSELNVNALLLGDSALYLCASSPEGTGYNEQFFGPGTRLTVL.

The chain has TRBV19 and TRBJ1-2, with 9 bases aligning to TRBD1. Germline-derived CDR1 and CDR2 are LNHDA and SQIVND (reference sequence). This CDR3 has 14 residues. V gave up 5 bases and J gave up 12 bases; unmatched junction bases: 13. Written as DNA, the CDR3 is TGTGCCAGTAGTGAAGGACAGGGGAGGAAATCGGACACCTTC. Protein product: CASSEGQGRKSDTF.

The chain employs TRBV6-1 and TRBJ2-7, with TRBD1 as a possible D gene (5 bases). Germline lookup yields CDR1 MNHNS and CDR2 SASEGT. Trimming shortened V by 4 bases and J by 9 bases, and 13 bases separated the two germline ends. The CDR3 is 12 amino acids. The CDR3 DNA reads as TGTGCCAGCAGTGTAGGCAGGGATGGGCAGTACTTC. Translated, it gives CASSVGRDGQYF.

The chain uses TRBV6-4 and TRBJ1-2; 8 bases map to TRBD1. The CDR3 sequence is 14 residues long. V shed 5 bases and J 4 bases; nucleotides not matched to a gene: 6. The germline CDR1 and CDR2 sequences are MRHNA and SNTAGT. The DNA for the CDR3 is TGTGCCAGCAGTCCCGGACAGGGCCCCTATGGCTACACCTTC. Translation gives CASSPGQGPYGYTF.

This clone was seen only a few times. The rearrangement links TRBV11-3 to TRBJ2-7; D might be TRBD2 (6 bases). The CDR3 length is 13 residues. Germline V gives CDR1 SGHNT, CDR2 YENEEA. V was clipped by 3 bases and J by 5 bases, with 11 bases between them. CDR3 DNA sequence: TGTGCCAGCAGCTTGGGGGGAGGTGACGAGCAGTACTTC. This gives the protein CASSLGGGDEQYF.

V is TRBV10-3 and J is TRBJ2-5; TRBD2 is a possible D gene (6 bases). This CDR3 is 14 amino acids long. The V gene lost 3 bases and the J gene lost 5 bases, with 13 bases spanning the gap. In germline, CDR1 is ENHRY, CDR2 SYGVKD. CDR3 coding DNA: TGTGCCATCAGTGATTTCGGGAGTGGGGAGACCCAGTACTTC. This translates into CAISDFGSGETQYF.

The gene calls are TRBV25-1 and TRBJ1-1; D gene uncertain. The CDR3 loop spans 14 amino acids. V gave up 1 base and J gave up 2 bases, with 8 bases separating them. CDR1 and CDR2 (germline): MGHDK, SYGVNS. The CDR3 reads CASSESESNTEAFF. The CDR3 region has the DNA TGTGCCAGCAGTGAATCGGAGAGTAACACTGAAGCTTTCTTT.

The V call is TRBV7-2, the J call TRBJ2-1; 8 bases map to TRBD1. This CDR3 has 18 residues. V dropped 4 bases and J dropped 0; count of bases not matched to a gene: 11. The germline V gene encodes CDR1 SGHTA and CDR2 FQGNSA. CDR3 bases: TGTGCCAGCAGCTACAGGCCACAGGGGGTGAGCTCCTACAATGAGCAGTTCTTC. Its protein is CASSYRPQGVSSYNEQFF.

The J gene is TRBJ2-7, the V gene TRBV5-1; no firm D call. The germline V gene encodes CDR1 SGHRS and CDR2 YFSETQ. The ends were cut back, 1 base at V and 2 bases at J, with 10 bases in the middle. The CDR3 runs 14 residues. The chain's CDR3 is CASSLMAQTYEQYF. CDR3 DNA: TGCGCCAGCAGCTTGATGGCACAAACCTACGAGCAGTACTTC.

CDR3 region: CASSPMRESNEQYF. CDR3 DNA sequence: TGTGCCAGCAGCCCTATGCGGGAGTCGAACGAGCAGTACTTC. J is TRBJ2-7 and V is TRBV7-2; TRBD2 aligns across 7 bases. The CDR3 runs to 14 residues. The J segment lost 5 bases and the V segment lost 5 bases, leaving 9 bases of the junction unmatched. Germline loops: CDR1 SGHTA, CDR2 FQGNSA. The variable domain in full, with the rest retrieved from reference TRBV7-2 and TRBJ2-7, is GAGVSQSPSNKVTEKGKDVELRCDPISGHTALYWYRQSLGQGLEFLIYFQGNSAPDKSGLPSDRFSAERTGGSVSTLTIQRTQQEDSAVYLCASSPMRESNEQYFGPGTRLTVT.

The chain recombines TRBV13 with TRBJ2-7, with TRBD1 as a possible D gene (6 bases). The CDR3 covers 13 residues. Looked up from germline, CDR1 is PRHDT and CDR2 is FYEKMQ (reference sequence). V shed 5 bases and J shed 2 bases, with 10 bases lying between them. The CDR3: CASSRRDTYEQYF. In DNA form, the CDR3 reads TGTGCCAGCAGCCGCCGGGACACCTACGAGCAGTACTTC.

The rearrangement joins TRBV19 to TRBJ2-1; D call uncertain. This CDR3 has 14 residues. V dropped 0 bases and J dropped 7 bases, with 10 bases sitting between them. Germline V lookup: CDR1 LNHDA, CDR2 SQIVND (reference sequence). CDR3 sequence reads: CASSIDPTMNEQFF. The CDR3 nucleotides are TGTGCCAGTAGTATAGATCCGACAATGAATGAGCAGTTCTTC. The full variable domain, completed using reference TRBV19 and TRBJ2-1, is DGGITQSPKYLFRKEGQNVTLSCEQNLNHDAMYWYRQDPGQGLRLIYYSQIVNDFQKGDIAEGYSVSREKKESFPLTVTSAQKNPTAFYLCASSIDPTMNEQFFGPGTRLTVL.